The sample holds a few counts of the clone carrying this T cell receptor (beta chain). CDR1 is MDHEN, CDR2 SYDVKM, per germline. CDR3 length: 13 amino acids. V lost 6 bases and J 2 bases, leaving 10 bases between the germline ends. This record belongs to a study of cytomegalovirus exposure and HLA in healthy donors. Primers included in the PCR were 60 Vbeta and 13 Jbeta primers. The table came from immunoSEQ multiplex PCR; TCRdb's copy has only in-frame clones and leaves some out. The sample has 100,000 or so clones, over 60% seen once. This TCR was sampled from a woman aged 40 to 49 in good health and CMV-seropositive. The sequenced sample was PBMCs. This rearrangement joins TRBV28 to TRBJ2-5, with D maybe TRBD1 (6 bases). CDR3 nucleotides: TGTGCCAGCAGGAGGACAGCTCAAGAGACCCAGTACTTC. Its protein product is CASRRTAQETQYF. The full variable domain, rest sourced from reference TRBV28 and TRBJ2-5, is DVKVTQSSRYLVKRTGEKVFLECVQDMDHENMFWYRQDPGLGLRLIYFSYDVKMKEKGDIPEGYSVSREKKERFSLILESASTNQTSMYLCASRRTAQETQYFGPGTRLLVL.